The 12 T cell receptor beta chains below come from one sample, sequenced in a study of cytomegalovirus exposure and HLA in healthy donors. The PCR had 60 Vbeta and 13 Jbeta primers. TCRdb keeps only in-frame clones here, not all; method: immunoSEQ multiplex PCR. The table has approximately 170,000 clones, approximately 79% seen once. Sequenced material: PBMCs. Source of these receptors: a woman under 30 in good health and CMV-seronegative.

The CDR3, as DNA: TGTGCCAGCTCGCTTCAGGGCAGGGGTTGGTACGAGCAGTACTTC. Protein sequence: CASSLQGRGWYEQYF. The genes are TRBV18 and TRBJ2-7; weak D call: TRBD1 (6 bases). Germline CDR1 KGHSH, CDR2 LQKENI. Trimming removed 6 bases from V and 4 bases from J, with 19 bases in between. CDR3 length: 15 residues.

The chain combines TRBV28 with TRBJ1-1; unclear D gene. V gave up 2 bases and J gave up 4 bases, with 11 bases separating them. CDR3 length: 14 amino acids. From germline, CDR1 is MDHEN and CDR2 SYDVKM. The CDR3 DNA reads as TGTGCCAGCAGTTTAGTCCCCCGGGGCACTGAAGCTTTCTTT. This codes for CASSLVPRGTEAFF.

The rearrangement uses TRBV28 and TRBJ2-7; no firm D call. Trimming left V 2 bases short and J 3 bases short, with 8 bases between. The CDR3 consists of 13 residues. Looked up from germline, CDR1 is MDHEN and CDR2 is SYDVKM. In DNA form, the CDR3 reads TGTGCCAGCAGTTTAACTACCGACTACGAGCAGTACTTC. Amino acid sequence: CASSLTTDYEQYF.

V and J are TRBV28 and TRBJ1-1; D may be TRBD1 (5 bases). The CDR3 covers 16 residues. The germline CDR1 and CDR2 sequences are MDHEN and SYDVKM. Trimming left V 3 bases short and J 0 bases short, with 14 bases between. The CDR3 reads CASSFEWTTMNTEAFF. In nucleotides, the CDR3 is TGTGCCAGCAGTTTCGAATGGACAACCATGAACACTGAAGCTTTCTTT. The whole variable domain, remainder taken from reference TRBV28 and TRBJ1-1, is DVKVTQSSRYLVKRTGEKVFLECVQDMDHENMFWYRQDPGLGLRLIYFSYDVKMKEKGDIPEGYSVSREKKERFSLILESASTNQTSMYLCASSFEWTTMNTEAFFGQGTRLTVV.

The chain is built from TRBV27 and TRBJ1-6; D possibly corresponds to TRBD1 (5 bases). Trimming pared 0 bases from V and 0 bases from J, leaving 12 bases between. Germline CDR1 is MNHEY and CDR2 is SMNVEV (reference sequence). The CDR3 has 18 residues. The CDR3 nucleotides are TGTGCCAGCAGTTTATCGTTTCAAGGGGTCTCCTATAATTCACCCCTCCACTTT. Its translation is CASSLSFQGVSYNSPLHF.

In this sample, this clone turned up a few times. V usage is TRBV6-6 and J usage is TRBJ1-1; D is undetermined. From germline, CDR1 is MNHNY and CDR2 SVGAGI (reference sequence). The CDR3 loop spans 13 amino acids. V shed 7 bases and J shed 1 base, with 10 bases lying between them. CDR3 sequence: CASINTANTEAFF. In nucleotides, the CDR3 is TGTGCCAGCATCAACACCGCGAACACTGAAGCTTTCTTT.

The rearrangement uses TRBV5-1 and TRBJ1-4; D is perhaps TRBD1 (6 bases). V dropped 5 bases and J dropped 0 bases, with 11 bases sitting between them. This CDR3 has 15 residues. The germline V gene encodes CDR1 SGHRS and CDR2 YFSETQ. The CDR3, as DNA: TGCGCCAGCAGACAACAGGGCGCAACTAATGAAAAACTGTTTTTT. Its translation is CASRQQGATNEKLFF.

Details on this clone: At one end, the junction sequence differs from germline, possibly due to a read error. The rearrangement joins TRBV7-9 to TRBJ1-1, with D unclear. Per germline, CDR1 SEHNR and CDR2 FQNEAQ (reference sequence). The CDR3 covers 11 residues. CDR3 sequence reads: CSSSLGGEAFF. The CDR3 nucleotides are TGTTCCAGCAGCTTAGGTGGCGAAGCTTTCTTT.

This clone was detected once. The gene calls are TRBV28 and TRBJ2-1, with D perhaps matching TRBD1 (5 bases). Germline V CDR1 and CDR2: MDHEN, SYDVKM. V was pared by 4 bases and J by 0 bases, with 13 bases between. The CDR3 is 16 amino acids. The CDR3 nucleotides are TGTGCCAGCAGTTCCCTGACAGCGTCCTCCTACAATGAGCAGTTCTTC. Translation gives CASSSLTASSYNEQFF.

The chain employs TRBV10-1 and TRBJ2-5; 8 bases line up with TRBD1. The CDR3 spans 19 residues. Losses at the gene ends were 2 bases for V and 1 base for J; bases not matched to a gene: 15. The V gene's germline CDR1 is WNHNN and CDR2 SYGVQD (reference sequence). DNA of the CDR3: TGCGCCAGCAGTGAGCGGCAGGGGGCCGGTCCCGGGTCCCAAGAGACCCAGTACTTC. Its translation: CASSERQGAGPGSQETQYF.

This clone has more than one count but fewer than ten. The chain carries TRBV30 and TRBJ2-7; 10 bases are a match to TRBD2. There are 11 residues in the CDR3. Trimming took 8 bases from V and 11 from J; bases not matched to a gene: 9. Germline CDR1 GTSNPN, CDR2 SVGIG (reference sequence). The CDR3 nucleotides are TGTGCCGGGGGAGCGGGAGGGCCGGAGTACTTC. This codes for CAGGAGGPEYF.

This chain uses TRBV6-5 with TRBJ1-2; 7 bases match TRBD1. This CDR3 comprises 13 residues. With V trimmed by 2 bases and J by 4 bases, 1 base remained unmatched. Germline V lookup: CDR1 MNHEY, CDR2 SVGAGI. The CDR3 spells CASSYRDSYGYTF. Here the CDR3 DNA reads TGTGCCAGCAGTTACAGGGACAGCTATGGCTACACCTTC.